This TCR beta chain was captured by sequencing in a study of a mutant IDH1 vaccine in newly diagnosed glioma. Study-wide results and limits: Pseudoprogression showed no apparent link to changes in top peripheral T cell clonotypes.

Turning to this clone: Its target is unknown.

Some clones are missing from TCRdb's copy, which holds only in-frame ones; the method was immunoSEQ multiplex PCR. This sample has about 40,000 clones; under 80% occur once, and the top ten carry about 5%. The V gene lost 5 bases and the J gene lost 1 base, with 12 bases spanning the gap. The CDR3 totals 15 residues. Germline V gene lookup returns CDR1 MNHNS and CDR2 SASEGT. The time point: week 23, last vaccination. One vaccine dose held 300 ug of mutant IDH1 20-mer peptide and came with topical imiquimod. The specimen comprised PBMCs, sampled from a glioma patient whose treatment included an IDH1 peptide vaccine. This chain connects TRBV6-1 to TRBJ2-4, with TRBD1 as a possible D gene (5 bases). The receptor was isolated from a man aged 45-65 years with glioma. In DNA, the CDR3 is TGTGCCAGCAGTATCCCCAGGGATGCCAAAAACATTCAGTACTTC. Encoded protein: CASSIPRDAKNIQYF.